This TCR beta chain was documented in a study of response to subunit inactivated influenza vaccine. Notes on the study in general: The study's authors posited that every seasonal influenza vaccination enlists few new T cells.

Germline V CDR1 and CDR2: LGHNA, YNFKEQ. J lost 11 bases, V lost 4 bases, and 11 bases had no gene match. The length of the CDR3 is 14 residues. As concerns this clonotype: Antigen: not known.

TCRdb redid the calling of the RT-PCR reads with MiXCR, one entry per CDR3 protein. The table records 450,000 to 600,000 distinct CDR3 sequences, approximately 7.2% of them present only once. Specimen: PBMCs from blood, collected less than 30 months after vaccination. This clonotype was obtained from a man in his fifties or sixties who received an inactivated influenza vaccine. This chain uses TRBV4-2 with TRBJ2-4; 7 nucleotides align to TRBD2. The CDR3 DNA follows: TGTGCCAGCAGCCCCCTGGTGGGGGGGGGAGTTCAGTACTTC. Amino acid sequence: CASSPLVGGGVQYF.